Below are 20 T cell receptor beta chains sequenced from a single sample in a study of Ad26.COV2.S vaccination and SARS-CoV-2 variants. Method: immunoSEQ multiplex PCR; TCRdb's copy keeps in-frame clones and lacks some. In the table there are around 400,000 clones, around nine tenths of which are singletons. Regarding treatment: about 20 received Ad26.COV2.S at low or high dose, single or two shots; 5 received placebo; per-sample allocation not given. The samples date from day 63 after the first vaccine or placebo injection. Sequencing used peripheral blood, obtained in a trial of Ad26.COV2.S vaccine versus placebo. These receptors all come from a person aged 18 to 59 who received the Ad26.COV2.S COVID-19 vaccine or a placebo.

The V call is TRBV19, the J call TRBJ2-1; the match to TRBD2 covers 10 bases. V gave up 4 bases and J gave up 3 bases; unmatched junction bases: 9. The CDR3 has 17 residues. Germline assignment: CDR1 LNHDA and CDR2 SQIVND (reference sequence). DNA for the CDR3: TGTGCCAGTAGTAACCCTAGCGGGAGAATAGGCTACAATGAGCAGTTCTTC. It translates to CASSNPSGRIGYNEQFF.

The chain employs TRBV6-8 and TRBJ2-3, with 7 bases aligning to TRBD2. This CDR3 comprises 13 residues. The V gene end was trimmed by 10 bases and the J gene end by 4 bases; junction bases not matched to a gene: 8. Germline V gene lookup returns CDR1 MNHGY and CDR2 SAAAGT. The CDR3 loop is CATRTRAPDTQYF. CDR3 nucleotides: TGTGCCACCCGGACTAGAGCCCCAGATACGCAGTATTTT.

The V gene is TRBV12-3 or TRBV12-4, the J gene TRBJ2-3; D is unresolved. The V and J ends lost 2 bases and 5 bases respectively, with 5 bases between them. CDR3 length: 12 amino acids. CDR3 nucleotide sequence: TGTGCCAGCAGTTTACACGGAGATACGCAGTATTTT. This gives the protein CASSLHGDTQYF.

This clone was seen a single time. J is TRBJ2-7 and V is TRBV2, with D possibly matching TRBD2 (5 bases). This CDR3 spans 14 amino acids. Germline loops: CDR1 SNHLY, CDR2 FYNNEI. Trimming took off 6 bases at V and 1 base at J, with 13 bases between the two ends. CDR3 nucleotides: TGTGCCAGCAGGAGAGGGCAGACTTCCTACGAGCAGTACTTC. Translating gives CASRRGQTSYEQYF.

The rearrangement joins TRBV6-6 to TRBJ1-6, with a tentative D call TRBD1 (5 bases). V gave up 4 bases and J gave up 10 bases, with 17 bases separating them. This CDR3 spans 15 amino acids. The germline gives CDR1 MNHNY, CDR2 SVGAGI (reference sequence). The CDR3 region has the DNA TGTGCCAGCAGTTCCGACAGTCGTATCGGGTCACCCCTCCACTTT. Translation gives CASSSDSRIGSPLHF.

The chain has TRBV30 and TRBJ2-7; D might be TRBD1 (6 bases). The length of the CDR3 is 13 residues. The germline V gene has CDR1 GTSNPN and CDR2 SVGIG (reference sequence). V shed 3 bases and J shed 6 bases, with 15 bases lying between them. Here the CDR3 reads CAWSLGQLREQYF. In DNA form, the CDR3 reads TGTGCCTGGAGCCTTGGACAGTTGCGCGAGCAGTACTTC. Looking up the rest from reference TRBV30 and TRBJ2-7 gives the full variable domain: SQTIHQWPATLVQPVGSPLSLECTVEGTSNPNLYWYRQAAGRGLQLLFYSVGIGQISSEVPQNLSASRPQDRQFILSSKKLLLSDSGFYLCAWSLGQLREQYFGPGTRLTVT.

The chain uses TRBV28 and TRBJ2-1; D is possibly TRBD1 or TRBD2 (5 bases each). V was shortened by 7 bases and J by 0 bases, with 16 bases between the two germline ends. The CDR3 spans 16 residues. Germline V gives CDR1 MDHEN, CDR2 SYDVKM. CDR3 DNA: TGTGCCAGCACTTTCGCCGGGGCCCGCTCCTACAATGAGCAGTTCTTC. This codes for CASTFAGARSYNEQFF.

The chain joins TRBV6-6 to TRBJ2-1; 7 positions match TRBD1. V shed 2 bases, J shed 3 bases, and the junction held 1 base outside the gene matches. The length of the CDR3 is 14 residues. In germline, CDR1 is MNHNY, CDR2 SVGAGI (reference sequence). The CDR3 spells CASSYDRVYNEQFF. The CDR3 DNA reads TGTGCCAGCAGTTACGACAGGGTCTACAATGAGCAGTTCTTC.

CDR3 amino acids: CASSDSGSSYEQYF. CDR3 coding DNA: TGTGCCAGCAGTGATAGCGGTTCCTCCTACGAGCAGTACTTC. This chain connects TRBV9 to TRBJ2-7; possibly TRBD2 for D (6 bases). Germline CDR1 reads SGDLS; CDR2 reads YYNGEE. CDR3 length: 14 amino acids. Trimming stripped 5 bases from V and 0 bases from J, with 12 bases between.

The chain uses TRBV10-1 and TRBJ2-1; TRBD1 agrees at 7 bases. This CDR3 spans 16 amino acids. The J segment lost 2 bases and the V segment lost 8 bases, leaving 12 bases of the junction unmatched. From germline, CDR1 is WNHNN and CDR2 SYGVQD (reference sequence). CDR3 amino acids: CASGRMWQGAYNEQFF. The DNA for the CDR3 is TGCGCCAGCGGGAGAATGTGGCAGGGGGCCTACAATGAGCAGTTCTTC.

This clone was seen once. The chain couples TRBV29-1 to TRBJ2-7; 11 nucleotides line up with TRBD2. Germline-derived CDR1 and CDR2 are SQVTM and ANQGSEA. J gave up 4 bases and V 5 bases, and 7 bases lay outside the gene matches. The CDR3 is 14 residues long. Written as DNA, the CDR3 is TGCAGCGTTCAGGTAGCGGGAGGGCCTTACGAGCAGTACTTC. This sequence encodes CSVQVAGGPYEQYF.

V gene TRBV6-2 or TRBV6-3 combines with J gene TRBJ2-7, with D hard to call. The CDR3 spans 13 residues. Germline V gene data show CDR1 as MNHEY and CDR2 as SVGEGT. V shed 0 bases and J shed 3 bases, with 6 bases lying between them. In DNA, the CDR3 is TGTGCCAGCAGTTACTCTGGCATCTACGAGCAGTACTTC. Protein product: CASSYSGIYEQYF.

This rearrangement joins TRBV11-3 to TRBJ1-1, with a weak D call TRBD1 (6 bases). This CDR3 contains 15 residues. V lost 5 bases and J 4 bases, leaving 17 bases between the germline ends. The germline V gene has CDR1 SGHNT and CDR2 YENEEA. CDR3 in amino acids: CASSQMVQGSTEAFF. CDR3 bases: TGTGCCAGCAGCCAGATGGTTCAGGGGAGCACTGAAGCTTTCTTT.

In nucleotides, the CDR3 is TGTGCCAGTAGTATAGATCGAAGACAGGGTTTGGGCGAGCGAAAACTGTTTTTT. This codes for CASSIDRRQGLGERKLFF. The chain combines TRBV19 with TRBJ1-4; 7 bases fit TRBD1. V lost 0 bases, J lost 10 bases, and 17 bases stayed unmatched. This CDR3 contains 18 residues. Per germline, CDR1 LNHDA and CDR2 SQIVND (reference sequence).

The genes are TRBV7-3 and TRBJ2-6; TRBD2 aligns across 7 bases. V gave up 2 bases and J gave up 2 bases; unmatched junction bases: 3. CDR1 and CDR2 (germline): SGHTA, FQGTGA. The CDR3 totals 16 residues. The CDR3 here is CASSLGGLAGANVLTF. CDR3 in DNA: TGTGCCAGCAGCTTAGGTGGACTAGCTGGGGCCAACGTCCTGACTTTC.

The chain uses TRBV6-5 and TRBJ1-1; TRBD1 agrees at 10 bases. This CDR3 contains 16 residues. CDR1 and CDR2 (germline): MNHEY, SVGAGI. With 2 bases clipped from V and 3 bases from J, the junction kept 6 bases outside the gene matches. CDR3 nucleotides: TGTGCCAGCAGTTACACCGGGACAGGGGTCCACACTGAAGCTTTCTTT. It specifies CASSYTGTGVHTEAFF.

This rearrangement joins TRBV5-5 to TRBJ2-2, with 8 bases fitting TRBD1. CDR1 SGHKS and CDR2 YYEKEE come from the germline V gene (reference sequence). The CDR3 loop spans 16 amino acids. V was clipped by 3 bases and J by 0 bases; unmatched bases: 4. The CDR3 is CASSSQGAANTGELFF. The CDR3 DNA is TGTGCCAGCAGCTCTCAGGGGGCTGCGAACACCGGGGAGCTGTTTTTT.

Points on this clone: Other DNA sequences from this sample encode an identical CDR3 as well. CDR3 protein: CASSPGTGNQPQHF. In nucleotides, the CDR3 is TGTGCCAGCAGTCCTGGGACAGGCAATCAGCCCCAGCATTTT. This rearrangement joins TRBV27 to TRBJ1-5, with 7 bases identical to TRBD1. Per germline, CDR1 MNHEY and CDR2 SMNVEV (reference sequence). The length of the CDR3 is 14 residues. V lost 5 bases and J lost 2; bases outside the gene matches: 3.

This chain links TRBV4-2 with TRBJ2-5; no clear D. With 1 base removed from V and 4 bases from J, the gap between germline ends came to 16 bases. The V gene's germline CDR1 is LGHNA and CDR2 YNFKEQ. The CDR3 length is 16 residues. CDR3 sequence reads: CASSQVEPSPGETQYF. DNA of the CDR3: TGTGCCAGCAGCCAAGTGGAACCCTCCCCGGGAGAGACCCAGTACTTC.

The chain combines TRBV18 with TRBJ2-1; TRBD2 aligns across 14 bases. Germline V gives CDR1 KGHSH, CDR2 LQKENI. The trim removed 1 base at V and 10 bases at J, leaving 3 bases unmatched. The CDR3 totals 15 residues. This CDR3 is CASSPRTSGRREQFF. Here the CDR3 DNA reads TGTGCCAGCTCACCACGGACTAGCGGGAGGCGGGAGCAGTTCTTC.